These T cell receptor beta chains were read from a single sample in a study of blood T cell repertoires in COVID-19. The protocol was immunoSEQ multiplex PCR, while the TCRdb copy is restricted to in-frame clones and leaves out a portion. Seen here are over 200,000 clones, approximately 91% observed once, and the top ten hold over 0.55%. Sequencing was done on a sample of peripheral blood. All receptors derive from a human donor in a cohort sampled during active COVID-19. CDR3s include the opening cysteine and the closing phenylalanine or tryptophan. A D gene is named only where the DNA matches it firmly. Clone size, where shown, is once, few, many, or a class for clones that have expanded.

TRBJ1-3 NA NA TRBV29-1 CSVEDRVGGSGNTIYF TGCAGCGTTGAAGATCGGGTAGGGGGCTCTGGAAACACCATATATTTT
TRBJ1-2 NA NA TRBV23-1 CASRVPPGTKYGYTF TGCGCCAGCAGGGTACCGCCCGGGACAAAATATGGCTACACCTTC
TRBJ1-6 NA NA TRBV28 CASTPGVRSPLHF TGTGCCAGCACCCCGGGGGTTCGATCACCCCTCCACTTT
TRBJ1-6 TRBD1 NA TRBV5-1 CASSSRGQGQNSPLHF TGCGCCAGCAGCTCCCGAGGACAGGGTCAGAATTCACCCCTCCACTTT
TRBJ2-7 NA NA TRBV24-1 CAVEPMLGGNEQYF TGTGCCGTGGAGCCCATGCTGGGGGGTAATGAGCAGTACTTC
TRBJ2-7 TRBD2 NA TRBV10-2 CASNPLAGGHEQYF TGCGCCAGCAACCCACTAGCGGGGGGGCACGAGCAGTACTTC
TRBJ2-3 NA NA TRBV5-1 CASRPTGQGLTDTQYF TGCGCCAGCAGGCCCACCGGACAGGGACTAACAGATACGCAGTATTTT
TRBJ2-5 NA once TRBV4-3 CASSQALSRGPQETQYF TGCGCCAGCAGCCAAGCCTTGAGCCGGGGTCCACAAGAGACCCAGTACTTC
TRBJ1-1 TRBD1 NA TRBV25-1 CASSEYTGGETEAFF TGTGCCAGCAGTGAATATACAGGGGGTGAAACTGAAGCTTTCTTT
TRBJ2-7 TRBD2 NA TRBV28 CATQGGLAGSRVEQYF TGTGCCACACAAGGAGGGCTAGCGGGATCGAGAGTCGAGCAGTACTTC
TRBJ2-7 NA few TRBV19 CASSLAGQVFFEQYF TGTGCCAGTAGCCTAGCGGGACAGGTTTTTTTCGAGCAGTACTTC
TRBJ2-3 TRBD1 NA TRBV4-1 CASSRDRGSGTDTQYF TGCGCCAGCAGCCGGGACAGGGGCTCGGGCACAGATACGCAGTATTTT
TRBJ1-5 TRBD1 NA TRBV7-2 CASSLAGQGVQQPQHF TGTGCCAGCAGCTTAGCGGGACAGGGGGTTCAGCAGCCCCAGCATTTT
TRBJ1-1 NA NA TRBV7-2 CASSLDRGSAEAFF TGTGCCAGCAGCTTAGATCGAGGGTCCGCAGAAGCTTTCTTT
TRBJ2-3 TRBD2 NA TRBV6-2/TRBV6-3 CASSTGGFTDTQYF TGTGCCAGCAGTACCGGGGGGTTCACAGATACGCAGTATTTT
TRBJ1-2 NA NA TRBV28 CASSLFRDRLRANYGYTF TGTGCCAGCAGTTTGTTCCGGGATCGGCTAAGAGCTAACTATGGCTACACCTTC
TRBJ1-1 NA NA TRBV6-5 CASSIQYRNTEAFF TGTGCCAGCAGTATACAGTACAGGAACACTGAAGCTTTCTTT
TRBJ1-2 NA NA TRBV10-3 CAISVGESNYGYTF TGTGCCATCTCCGTCGGTGAATCCAACTATGGCTACACCTTC
TRBJ2-1 NA NA TRBV19 CASSFGGSYNEQFF TGTGCCAGTAGTTTCGGGGGCTCCTACAATGAGCAGTTCTTC
TRBJ2-7 NA NA TRBV6-2/TRBV6-3 CASSYSTGQEYF TGTGCCAGCAGTTACTCGACAGGTCAAGAGTACTTC
TRBJ1-3 NA NA TRBV3-1/TRBV3-2 CASSHGTVADTIYF TGTGCCAGCAGCCACGGAACAGTAGCGGACACCATATATTTT
TRBJ2-7 TRBD2 once TRBV19 CASSVTSVNEQYF TGTGCCAGTAGTGTAACTAGCGTAAACGAGCAGTACTTC